The clone carrying this T cell receptor beta chain was counted a few times. Its antigen remains unknown. This CDR3 has 14 residues. The germline CDR1 and CDR2 sequences are SGHTA and FQGNSA. The germline V and J ends were trimmed by 3 bases and 4 bases, with 12 bases remaining between them. This sample stems from a study of T cell repertoires in cytomegalovirus infection. Broader study findings: Identification of carriers of CMV plus the relevant HLA was achieved through cumulative public TCR beta family frequency.

TCRdb called the reads again in MiXCR, with one record for every CDR3 protein. In the table there are about 700,000 distinct CDR3 sequences, around 35% of which are singletons. The clonotype comes from a human donor in good health (CMV status not recorded). Some clones in this sample may be carry-over from other donors' samples. The rearrangement links TRBV7-2 to TRBJ1-1; no firm D call. The specimen comprised cultured PBMCs, sampled from culture after CMV antigen stimulation. The CDR3 bases are TGTGCCAGCAGCTTCAGAGACCTGGTCACTGAAGCTTTCTTT. This gives the protein CASSFRDLVTEAFF.